This T cell receptor beta chain derives from a study of T cell changes during pregnancy in multiple sclerosis. This CDR3 contains 14 residues. The germline CDR1 and CDR2 sequences are MNHEY and SVGAGI. V lost 2 bases, J lost 7 bases, and 15 bases lay in between. Measured with immunoSEQ multiplex PCR; TCRdb has only the in-frame clones, and not every one. This table has approximately 60,000 clones, over 75% appearing once. The chain employs TRBV6-5 and TRBJ2-7; the D gene is possibly TRBD1 (5 bases). The sample in question was peripheral blood, obtained before pregnancy. The sequence was obtained from a female donor with multiple sclerosis, enrolled in a pregnancy study. CDR3 loop: CASSYLLGAGEQYF. CDR3 sequence (DNA): TGTGCCAGCAGTTACCTTCTAGGGGCAGGGGAGCAGTACTTC.